This record covers a single T cell receptor beta chain. Original analysis: Amplification with reference gene primers provided the estimates of nucleated cell counts. Sequenced by immunoSEQ multiplex PCR; TCRdb stores in-frame clones only, minus some. V and J calls plus clone size are reproduced from that table; the DNA served to infer D and trimming. The table has about 58,000 clones, around 79% seen once. These data come from a study of blood T cell repertoires in COVID-19. Across the whole study: COVID-19 samples, acute and convalescent, were from the United States, Italy and Spain. The analysed material was cDNA or gDNA that came from T cells, B-cell-depleted T cells, or PBMCs.

V dropped 0 bases and J dropped 5 bases, with 14 bases sitting between them. The CDR3 runs to 16 residues. Germline values: CDR1 MNHEY, CDR2 SVGEGT. Sequenced material: peripheral blood. The rearrangement uses TRBV6-2 or TRBV6-3 and TRBJ2-1, with D tentatively TRBD2 (6 bases). The clonotype was recovered from a human donor in a cohort sampled during active COVID-19. CDR3: CASSYSIERADNEQFF. DNA of the CDR3: TGTGCCAGCAGTTACTCGATCGAGCGGGCTGACAATGAGCAGTTCTTC.